Presented here are 20 T cell receptor beta chains from one specimen sequenced in a study of regulatory T cells in long-lasting Graves disease. Time point specified: newly diagnosed GD, antithyroid drugs for less than 3 months. Following extraction of RNA from PBMCs, that RNA was used to make the TCR library. CDR3-region Arm-PCR and iRepertoire HTBI primers produced the TCR beta libraries. A single record per CDR3 protein comes from TCRdb applying MiXCR to the multiplex PCR reads. Counted here are some 220,000 distinct CDR3 sequences, around a fifth occurring once; the ten biggest clones make up around 11%. The same sample was also used in a study of T cells in Graves' hyperthyroidism and ophthalmopathy.

This specimen consisted of peripheral blood mononuclear cells (PBMCs), obtained at new diagnosis, from a patient treated with antithyroid drugs. These receptors came from a woman in her 30s with Graves disease.

This clonotype was seen repeatedly, ten times or more. The V and J genes are TRBV19 and TRBJ1-1; D may be TRBD1 (5 bases). Trimming pared 0 bases from V and 1 base from J, leaving 12 bases between. Germline CDR1 is LNHDA and CDR2 is SQIVND (reference sequence). CDR3 length: 16 residues. This CDR3 reads CASSIELAGWNTEAFF. CDR3 DNA: TGTGCCAGTAGTATAGAATTAGCAGGGTGGAACACTGAAGCTTTCTTT.

The sample holds many counts of this clonotype. The rearrangement links TRBV19 to TRBJ2-2; D is unresolved. Germline V gene lookup returns CDR1 LNHDA and CDR2 SQIVND (reference sequence). V was clipped by 8 bases and J by 5 bases, with 18 bases between them. This CDR3 contains 15 residues. CDR3 DNA: TGTGCCAGTGGACGGTACGATTCGAGGACCGGGGAGCTGTTTTTT. This gives the protein CASGRYDSRTGELFF. The variable domain in full, with the rest retrieved from reference TRBV19 and TRBJ2-2, is DGGITQSPKYLFRKEGQNVTLSCEQNLNHDAMYWYRQDPGQGLRLIYYSQIVNDFQKGDIAEGYSVSREKKESFPLTVTSAQKNPTAFYLCASGRYDSRTGELFFGEGSRLTVL.

This clonotype was seen many times. The V gene is TRBV10-3, the J gene TRBJ2-1, with TRBD2 identical over 9 bases. Germline loops: CDR1 ENHRY, CDR2 SYGVKD. The CDR3 spans 19 residues. V shed 0 bases and J 0 bases; nucleotides not matched to a gene: 9. The CDR3 DNA follows: TGTGCCATCAGTGAGTCTCGACTAGCGGAGAGCAGCTCCTACAATGAGCAGTTCTTC. Translating gives CAISESRLAESSSYNEQFF.

This clonotype is classed as medium-sized. The chain has TRBV28 and TRBJ2-7, with 7 positions matching TRBD1. This CDR3 comprises 18 residues. The germline CDR1 and CDR2 sequences are MDHEN and SYDVKM. V gave up 4 bases and J gave up 2 bases; unmatched junction bases: 17. The CDR3 is CASSSPPGTGDEPYEQYF. The CDR3 DNA follows: TGTGCCAGCAGTTCCCCCCCAGGCACAGGGGACGAGCCCTACGAGCAGTACTTC.

The chain links TRBV20-1 to TRBJ2-2, with 13 bases aligning to TRBD2. Looked up from germline, CDR1 is DFQATT and CDR2 is SNEGSKA (reference sequence). Trimming cost V 6 bases and J 2 bases; bases outside gene matches: 9. This CDR3 is built from 17 residues. The CDR3 spells CSATTSGGVLNTGELFF. DNA for the CDR3: TGCAGTGCAACTACTAGCGGGGGGGTTCTAAACACCGGGGAGCTGTTTTTT.

This clonotype has a count of ten or more. The chain joins TRBV2 to TRBJ1-6, with D hard to call. With 2 bases removed from V and 8 bases from J, the gap between germline ends came to 19 bases. The CDR3 is 17 amino acids. The germline gives CDR1 SNHLY, CDR2 FYNNEI. CDR3 sequence reads: CASSERRQATKDSPLHF. The CDR3 nucleotides read TGTGCCAGCAGTGAAAGAAGGCAGGCCACTAAGGATTCACCCCTCCACTTT.

This rearrangement joins TRBV28 to TRBJ2-1, with a tentative D call TRBD1 (5 bases). With 8 bases removed from V and 7 bases from J, the gap between germline ends came to 15 bases. This CDR3 is 13 amino acids long. Germline CDR1 and CDR2: MDHEN and SYDVKM. The DNA for the CDR3 is TGTGCCAGCGGGGCGCAGAGTTGGAATGAGCAGTTCTTC. Residues: CASGAQSWNEQFF.

On this clonotype: A read error likely explains this, since a far larger clone differs by one base. This rearrangement joins TRBV2 to TRBJ2-1, with a tentative D call TRBD2 (5 bases). V shed 6 bases and J shed 13 bases, with 22 bases lying between them. The germline V gene has CDR1 SNHLY and CDR2 FYNNEI. The length of the CDR3 is 14 residues. The CDR3 spells CASRTMASQETQFF. In DNA, the CDR3 is TGTGCCAGCAGGACTATGGCATCCCAAGAGACCCAGTTCTTC.

The chain uses TRBV4-2 and TRBJ2-1, with 8 bases fitting TRBD2. Trimming at V came to 2 bases and at J to 1 base, leaving 4 bases not matched to a gene. CDR3 length: 16 amino acids. Germline V CDR1 and CDR2: LGHNA, YNFKEQ. The CDR3 region has the DNA TGTGCCAGCAGCCAATCTAGCGGGTATTCCTACAATGAGCAGTTCTTC. This gives the protein CASSQSSGYSYNEQFF.

This clonotype was detected a few times. This rearrangement joins TRBV20-1 to TRBJ2-1, with 12 nucleotides matching TRBD2. With 1 base clipped from V and 7 bases from J, the junction kept 2 bases outside the gene matches. The length of the CDR3 is 14 residues. Germline values: CDR1 DFQATT, CDR2 SNEGSKA (reference sequence). CDR3 loop: CSARGTSGINEQFF. The CDR3 nucleotides are TGCAGTGCTAGAGGGACTAGCGGGATTAATGAGCAGTTCTTC.

This clonotype was detected many times. The chain links TRBV12-3 or TRBV12-4 to TRBJ1-2; D unclear. Trimming took 3 bases from V and 7 from J, leaving 12 bases between them. This CDR3 contains 13 residues. This chain's CDR3 is CASSLSGNGGYTF. The CDR3 coding sequence is TGTGCCAGCAGTTTGTCCGGGAATGGTGGCTACACCTTC.

With respect to this clonotype: A single base separates this from a much larger clone, so it may be a read error. V usage is TRBV4-2 and J usage is TRBJ2-1; tentatively, D is TRBD1 (6 bases). This CDR3 has 15 amino acids. CDR1 and CDR2 from the germline V gene are LGHNA and YNFKEQ. Trimming left V 0 bases short and J 0 bases short, with 6 bases between. The CDR3 spells CASSQEGGSYNEQFF. CDR3 coding DNA: TGTGCCAGCAGCCAAGAAGGGGGCTCCTACAATGAGCAGTTCTTC.

The sample holds many counts of this clonotype. The chain is built from TRBV12-3 or TRBV12-4 and TRBJ1-1, with 7 bases aligning to TRBD1. The junction had 15 bases not matched to a gene; V was cut back by 5 bases and J by 0 bases. The CDR3 runs 18 residues. CDR3: CASSPSGTVGPMNTEAFF. As DNA, the CDR3 is TGTGCCAGCAGTCCCTCTGGGACAGTCGGTCCTATGAACACTGAAGCTTTCTTT.

This clonotype was counted many times. In nucleotides, the CDR3 is TGTGCCAGCAGTTACAGGGAGGCGCCGCACACCGGGGAGCTGTTTTTT. This gives the protein CASSYREAPHTGELFF. The chain has TRBV6-5 and TRBJ2-2, with D maybe TRBD2 (6 bases). CDR1 is MNHEY and CDR2 is SVGAGI in the germline V gene. The CDR3 has 16 residues. V was trimmed by 2 bases and J by 3 bases, leaving 13 bases between them.

The chain joins TRBV18 to TRBJ1-2, with D unresolved. Trimming cost V 6 bases and J 4 bases, with 15 bases left between them. This CDR3 comprises 14 residues. Germline V gene lookup returns CDR1 KGHSH and CDR2 LQKENI. CDR3 protein: CASSTKAEAYGYTF. The DNA for the CDR3 is TGTGCCAGCTCCACGAAAGCGGAGGCCTATGGCTACACCTTC. The variable domain in full, with the rest retrieved from reference TRBV18 and TRBJ1-2, is NAGVMQNPRHLVRRRGQEARLRCSPMKGHSHVYWYRQLPEEGLKFMVYLQKENIIDESGMPKERFSAEFPKEGPSILRIQQVVRGDSAAYFCASSTKAEAYGYTFGSGTRLTVV.

There are many counts of this clonotype. The V gene is TRBV4-1, the J gene TRBJ1-3, with D possibly TRBD1 on 6 matching bases. Trimming removed 4 bases at V and 1 base at J, with 23 bases between. Per the germline V gene, CDR1 is MGHRA and CDR2 is YSYEKL. The CDR3 is 19 amino acids. Here the CDR3 DNA reads TGCGCCAGCAGCCCTAGGACAGCGTTAGTGTTTGGATCTGGAAACACCATATATTTT. Its protein product is CASSPRTALVFGSGNTIYF.

This clonotype was recorded a few times. This chain connects TRBV24-1 to TRBJ1-2; D is unclear. The germline CDR1 and CDR2 sequences are KGHDR and SFDVKD. Deletions cut 5 bases from V and 4 bases from J, with 10 bases between. The CDR3 contains 13 residues. The CDR3 coding sequence is TGTGCCACCAGTGGCCATCGATCCTATGGCTACACCTTC. Protein sequence: CATSGHRSYGYTF.

There are a few counts of this clonotype. Because the CDR3 is missing its conserved closing phenylalanine or tryptophan, this is likely a read error. The gene calls are TRBV12-3 or TRBV12-4 and TRBJ1-2, with 7 nucleotides matching TRBD1. CDR3 size: 13 residues. V shed 8 bases, J shed 3 bases, and the junction held 6 bases outside the gene matches. CDR3 sequence: CASSRTGDYGYTL. CDR3 bases: TGTGCCAGCTCGCGAACAGGGGACTATGGCTACACCCTC.

In its sample, this clonotype was seen many times. V gene TRBV7-3 combines with J gene TRBJ2-3; 9 positions agree with TRBD2. CDR3 length equals 16 residues. J gave up 2 bases and V 2 bases, and 5 bases lay outside the gene matches. CDR1 and CDR2 (germline): SGHTA, FQGTGA. In nucleotides, the CDR3 is TGTGCCAGCAGCTTAGGATCTAGCGGGGCCACAGATACGCAGTATTTT. Translation: CASSLGSSGATDTQYF. Based on the CDR3 plus reference TRBV7-3 and TRBJ2-3, the full variable domain is GAGVSQTPSNKVTEKGKYVELRCDPISGHTALYWYRQSLGQGPEFLIYFQGTGAADDSGLPNDRFFAVRPEGSVSTLKIQRTERGDSAVYLCASSLGSSGATDTQYFGPGTRLTVL.

Ten or more counts support this clonotype. The rearrangement uses TRBV12-5 and TRBJ1-3, with a weak D call TRBD1 (6 bases). This CDR3 is built from 13 residues. V shed 4 bases and J shed 5 bases, with 9 bases lying between them. CDR1 is LGHNT and CDR2 is FRNRAP in the germline V gene. This chain's CDR3 is CASGWGQRNTIYF. The CDR3 coding sequence is TGTGCTAGTGGTTGGGGGCAAAGAAACACCATATATTTT. Supplemented by reference TRBV12-5 and TRBJ1-3, the full variable domain reads DARVTQTPRHKVTEMGQEVTMRCQPILGHNTVFWYRQTMMQGLELLAYFRNRAPLDDSGMPKDRFSAEMPDATLATLKIQPSEPRDSAVYFCASGWGQRNTIYFGEGSWLTVV.